This passage covers 2 T cell receptor beta chains from one sample sequenced in a study of blood T cell repertoires in COVID-19 (dated by TCRdb to 2020 to 2022). Library method: the immunoSEQ multiplex PCR assay. Not all clones reach the TCRdb copy of this immuneACCESS table, which keeps in-frame sequences only. Checked studies attribute under half of the gap to unresolved V genes and leave the rest unexplained. The sample table lists hundreds of thousands of clones, 88% of them with a count of one. The ten largest make up about 0.99% of the sample. Sequenced material: peripheral blood. These receptors were collected from a woman aged 40 to 50 who had recovered from COVID-19.

The chain carries TRBV30 and TRBJ2-1; TRBD1 aligns across 9 bases. Germline assignment: CDR1 GTSNPN and CDR2 SVGIG (reference sequence). V lost 5 bases to trimming and J lost 12 bases; unmatched junction nucleotides: 8. The CDR3 is 12 amino acids. The CDR3 reads CAWGRGTGLQFF. The CDR3 DNA follows: TGTGCCTGGGGCCGGGGGACAGGGCTGCAGTTCTTC.

This clone was observed once. The V gene is TRBV5-1, the J gene TRBJ2-3; a weak D match, TRBD2 (6 bases). Per the germline V gene, CDR1 is SGHRS and CDR2 is YFSETQ. Trimming took off 0 bases at V and 5 bases at J, with 19 bases between the two ends. The length of the CDR3 is 17 residues. The CDR3 coding sequence is TGCGCCAGCAGCTTGGGGATTCCGGGAGCGCAGGGAGATACGCAGTATTTT. It is translated as CASSLGIPGAQGDTQYF.